Listed below are T cell receptor beta chains from one sample, sequenced in a study of blood T cell repertoires in COVID-19. TCRdb keeps only in-frame clones here, not all; method: immunoSEQ multiplex PCR. The sample includes some 170,000 clones, about 81% of them seen just once. The sequenced sample consisted of peripheral blood. The source of these receptors is a human donor in a cohort sampled during active COVID-19. CDR3s include the opening cysteine and the closing phenylalanine or tryptophan. The D gene is left open where the match is weak. The listing skips clone size in some rows; elsewhere it reads once, few, many or a size class.

>NA|NA|TRBV19|TRBJ2-5
CASSIPGQETQYF
TGTGCCAGTAGTATACCCGGCCAAGAGACCCAGTACTTC
>TRBD2|few|TRBV27|TRBJ2-7
CASSSGRASGTHEQYF
TGTGCCAGCAGTTCGGGTCGGGCTAGCGGGACCCACGAGCAGTACTTC
>TRBD2|NA|TRBV25-1|TRBJ2-3
CASRGLAGDTQYF
TGTGCCAGCCGGGGACTAGCGGGAGATACGCAGTATTTT
>TRBD1|NA|TRBV19|TRBJ2-7
CASSNIEGGFYEQYF
TGTGCCAGTAGTAATATCGAAGGGGGCTTCTACGAGCAGTACTTC
>TRBD1|NA|TRBV6-6|TRBJ2-1
CASSYAGQGARNEQFF
TGTGCCAGCAGCTACGCGGGACAGGGGGCGAGGAATGAGCAGTTCTTC
>TRBD2|once|TRBV6-5|TRBJ2-5
CASSSTSGRGQETQYF
TGTGCCAGCAGTTCGACTAGCGGGAGAGGTCAAGAGACCCAGTACTTC
>NA|NA|TRBV4-3|TRBJ1-6
CASSQASSPLHF
TGCGCCAGCAGCCAAGCTTCTTCACCCCTCCACTTT
>NA|NA|TRBV24-1|TRBJ2-5
CATSDSRETQYF
TGTGCCACCAGTGATTCTCGGGAGACCCAGTACTTC
>TRBD2|NA|TRBV6-5|TRBJ2-5
CASIRGGGAQETQYF
TGTGCCAGCATTCGGGGGGGCGGAGCTCAAGAGACCCAGTACTTC
>NA|NA|TRBV7-6|TRBJ1-1
CASSLYAGFEAFF
TGTGCCAGCAGCTTATATGCCGGGTTTGAAGCTTTCTTT
>NA|NA|TRBV30|TRBJ2-7
CAWSVDNFYEQYF
TGTGCCTGGAGTGTAGACAACTTCTACGAGCAGTACTTC
>TRBD1|few|TRBV25-1|TRBJ1-4
CASSGTGVEKLFF
TGTGCCAGCAGTGGGACAGGGGTGGAAAAACTGTTTTTT
>NA|NA|TRBV19|TRBJ1-1
CASKAIQEMAEAFF
TGTGCCAGTAAAGCAATCCAGGAAATGGCTGAAGCTTTCTTT
>NA|NA|TRBV30|TRBJ1-1
CAWSGYSTEAFF
TGTGCCTGGAGTGGGTACTCCACTGAAGCTTTCTTT
>NA|many|TRBV11-2|TRBJ2-2
CASSLGAGRELFF
TGTGCCAGCAGCTTAGGGGCCGGGAGGGAGCTGTTTTTT
>NA|NA|TRBV6-6|TRBJ2-1
CASSYIWAGEQFF
TGTGCCAGCAGTTACATTTGGGCGGGTGAGCAGTTCTTC
>NA|NA|TRBV21-1|TRBJ2-7
CASSTHYRRVYEQYF
TGTGCCAGCAGCACCCATTACAGGAGGGTCTACGAGCAGTACTTC
>TRBD1|NA|TRBV12-3/TRBV12-4|TRBJ2-7
CASGTGGFYEQYF
TGTGCCAGCGGGACAGGGGGCTTCTACGAGCAGTACTTC
>TRBD1|NA|TRBV11-2|TRBJ2-3
CASSSDRGDTQYF
TGTGCCAGCAGTTCCGACAGGGGGGATACGCAGTATTTT
>TRBD2|NA|TRBV5-4|TRBJ2-1
CASSRLAGVGNEQFF
TGTGCCAGCAGCCGACTAGCGGGAGTAGGGAATGAGCAGTTCTTC
>NA|few|TRBV11-3|TRBJ1-4
CASSLSLQGGEKLFF
TGTGCCAGCAGCTTATCCCTACAGGGCGGTGAAAAACTGTTTTTT
>TRBD1|NA|TRBV5-4|TRBJ2-1
CASSSPGQGAVDEQFF
TGTGCCAGCAGCAGCCCGGGACAGGGGGCAGTCGATGAGCAGTTCTTC
>TRBD2|NA|TRBV7-8|TRBJ2-7
CASSLRAGSGGFSDEQYF
TGTGCCAGCAGCTTAAGAGCTGGCAGCGGGGGATTTAGCGACGAGCAGTACTTC
>NA|NA|TRBV9|TRBJ1-1
CASSVGAGNMNTEAFF
TGTGCCAGCAGCGTAGGGGCAGGAAACATGAACACTGAAGCTTTCTTT
>TRBD1|once|TRBV19|TRBJ1-3
CASSNSGGAWTYF
TGTGCCAGTAGTAATTCAGGGGGCGCGTGGACATATTTT
>TRBD2|once|TRBV9|TRBJ2-5
CASSVSGREGETQYF
TGTGCCAGCAGCGTTAGCGGGAGGGAGGGAGAGACCCAGTACTTC
>NA|NA|TRBV27|TRBJ2-3
CASSHRSTDTQYF
TGTGCCAGCAGTCACAGAAGCACAGATACGCAGTATTTT
>TRBD2|NA|TRBV9|TRBJ2-1
CASSPSPSGSYNEQFF
TGTGCCAGCAGCCCCTCCCCTAGCGGGTCCTACAATGAGCAGTTCTTC
>NA|NA|TRBV5-1|TRBJ2-3
CASSGGYTDTQYF
TGCGCCAGCAGTGGCGGTTACACAGATACGCAGTATTTT
>NA|once|TRBV4-3|TRBJ2-7
CASSQEGEKGVDEQYF
TGCGCCAGCAGCCAAGAAGGAGAAAAAGGTGTCGACGAGCAGTACTTC
>NA|few|TRBV18|TRBJ1-6
CASSPPPGMNSPLHF
TGTGCCAGCTCACCACCGCCGGGGATGAATTCACCCCTCCACTTT
>TRBD2|once|TRBV5-4|TRBJ2-5
CASSSGGGAETQYF
TGTGCCAGCAGCTCGGGCGGGGGGGCAGAGACCCAGTACTTC
>NA|NA|TRBV30|TRBJ2-1
CAWSVVGGGNEQFF
TGTGCCTGGAGTGTTGTGGGAGGGGGGAATGAGCAGTTCTTC
>TRBD1|NA|TRBV18|TRBJ1-2
CASSPLLTGGPSEGYTF
TGTGCCAGCTCACCACTTCTGACAGGGGGCCCCTCAGAAGGCTACACCTTC
>NA|once|TRBV30|TRBJ2-1
CAWSPNPFRELTRFSYNEQFF
TGTGCCTGGAGTCCGAACCCTTTTCGGGAGCTGACTCGTTTTTCCTACAATGAGCAGTTCTTC
>NA|NA|TRBV7-2|TRBJ2-2
CASSLPPASGRYTGELFF
TGTGCCAGCAGCTTACCGCCCGCCAGCGGCAGGTACACCGGGGAGCTGTTTTTT
>NA|once|TRBV27|TRBJ2-3
CASSFRATTDTQYF
TGTGCCAGCAGCTTCAGGGCCACCACAGATACGCAGTATTTT
>NA|NA|TRBV27|TRBJ2-3
CASSFFRGDTQYF
TGTGCCAGCAGTTTTTTTCGGGGGGATACGCAGTATTTT
>NA|NA|TRBV6-5|TRBJ1-3
CASSRDGLSGNTIYF
TGTGCCAGCAGCCGCGACGGACTCTCTGGAAACACCATATATTTT
>NA|NA|TRBV6-5|TRBJ2-5
CASRGSGEETQYF
TGTGCCAGCAGGGGTAGCGGAGAGGAGACCCAGTACTTC
>TRBD2|once|TRBV7-2|TRBJ2-3
CASSSQMAPSGAHTQYF
TGTGCCAGCAGCTCTCAAATGGCCCCTAGCGGGGCACATACGCAGTATTTT
>NA|once|TRBV7-2|TRBJ1-5
CASSLESGAHQPQHF
TGTGCCAGCAGCTTAGAGTCTGGGGCGCATCAGCCCCAGCATTTT
>NA|NA|TRBV4-3|TRBJ2-3
CASSQDYAGGIETDTQYF
TGCGCCAGCAGCCAAGATTATGCAGGCGGGATTGAGACAGATACGCAGTATTTT
>NA|NA|TRBV28|TRBJ1-2
CASSFPRYGYTF
TGTGCCAGCAGTTTCCCCCGGTATGGCTACACCTTC
>NA|NA|TRBV7-3|TRBJ2-1
CASSPRQSSYNEQFF
TGTGCCAGCAGCCCGAGACAGAGCTCCTACAATGAGCAGTTCTTC
>NA|NA|TRBV5-1|TRBJ2-7
CASSLGGGESYEQYF
TGCGCCAGCAGCTTGGGAGGGGGAGAGTCCTACGAGCAGTACTTC
>NA|NA|TRBV9|TRBJ2-1
CASSVETGLAEQFF
TGTGCCAGCAGCGTAGAAACGGGACTGGCTGAGCAGTTCTTC
>NA|NA|TRBV3-1/TRBV3-2|TRBJ2-7
CASSQDWESEQYF
TGTGCCAGCAGCCAAGATTGGGAGTCCGAGCAGTACTTC
>NA|once|TRBV30|TRBJ2-7
CAWRTRSDMHEQYF
TGTGCCTGGAGAACTAGGTCGGATATGCACGAGCAGTACTTC
>TRBD2|NA|TRBV15|TRBJ2-1
CATSRDLLAGAYNEQFF
TGTGCCACCAGCAGAGATTTACTAGCGGGGGCCTACAATGAGCAGTTCTTC
>TRBD1|NA|TRBV15|TRBJ1-3
CATSRAQGAGGNTIYF
TGTGCCACCAGCAGAGCTCAGGGGGCAGGTGGAAACACCATATATTTT
>NA|NA|TRBV7-2|TRBJ2-3
CASSLGLGRGDTQYF
TGTGCCAGCAGCTTAGGGTTGGGGCGTGGAGATACGCAGTATTTT
>TRBD2|NA|TRBV10-3|TRBJ2-1
CAISETGGLDNEQFF
TGTGCCATCAGTGAAACGGGGGGATTAGACAATGAGCAGTTCTTC
>TRBD1|NA|TRBV7-3|TRBJ1-3
CASSFDLAGGSGNTIYF
TGTGCCAGCAGCTTTGACCTAGCAGGGGGCTCCGGAAACACCATATATTTT
>TRBD1|NA|TRBV30|TRBJ1-1
CAWSGDRGRLFGEAFF
TGTGCCTGGAGTGGGGACAGGGGGCGTTTGTTCGGTGAAGCTTTCTTT
>TRBD1|NA|TRBV9|TRBJ2-5
CASSVGTGAIETQYF
TGTGCCAGCAGCGTAGGGACAGGGGCAATTGAGACCCAGTACTTC
>NA|NA|TRBV5-6|TRBJ2-7
CASSSNPGVSYEQYF
TGTGCCAGCAGCTCAAACCCAGGGGTCTCCTACGAGCAGTACTTC
>NA|NA|TRBV4-1|TRBJ1-2
CASSQDFPLTENYGYTF
TGCGCCAGCAGCCAAGATTTTCCCTTAACAGAAAACTATGGCTACACCTTC